Below, 25 T cell receptor beta chains from the same sample are listed, as sequenced in a study of blood T cell repertoires in COVID-19. The table came from immunoSEQ multiplex PCR; TCRdb's copy has only in-frame clones and leaves some out. The sample contains over 250,000 clones, roughly 80% of which appear only once. Sequencing used PBMCs or T cells enriched from blood (not recorded which). Every receptor here comes from a middle-aged man who had been exposed to COVID-19.

Regarding this clone: At the DNA level, this CDR3 is encoded by other sequences in the same sample as well. The chain links TRBV20-1 to TRBJ1-6; no clear D gene. CDR3 length equals 14 residues. V was pared by 6 bases and J by 4 bases, with 13 bases between. Germline loops: CDR1 DFQATT, CDR2 SNEGSKA (reference sequence). The CDR3 loop reads CSASPAFYNSPLHF. The CDR3 coding sequence is TGCAGTGCCAGTCCAGCGTTTTATAATTCACCCCTCCACTTT.

This chain uses TRBV9 with TRBJ2-7, with 9 positions matching TRBD1. CDR3 length: 17 amino acids. J gave up 0 bases and V 4 bases, and 11 bases lay outside the gene matches. Germline V gene data show CDR1 as SGDLS and CDR2 as YYNGEE. The CDR3 DNA sequence: TGTGCCAGCAGCCCTCCGGGACAGGGACCTATCTCCTACGAGCAGTACTTC. It is translated as CASSPPGQGPISYEQYF.

The chain is built from TRBV2 and TRBJ2-7; 8 bases map to TRBD1. Trimming removed 5 bases from V and 4 bases from J; junction bases left unmatched: 7. Germline CDR1 and CDR2: SNHLY and FYNNEI. The CDR3 consists of 14 residues. CDR3 amino acids: CASSIQGVKYEQYF. CDR3 DNA: TGTGCCAGCAGTATACAGGGGGTGAAGTACGAGCAGTACTTC.

The chain recombines TRBV5-4 with TRBJ2-7, with 8 positions matching TRBD2. V lost 3 bases to trimming and J lost 5 bases; unmatched junction nucleotides: 13. The CDR3 extends over 16 amino acids. Germline values: CDR1 SGHNT, CDR2 YYREEE (reference sequence). Here the CDR3 reads CASSSRVAGGWNEQYF. As DNA, the CDR3 is TGTGCCAGCAGCTCACGCGTGGCGGGAGGTTGGAACGAGCAGTACTTC.

A note on this clone: Other DNA sequences in this specimen translate into the identical CDR3. The genes are TRBV19 and TRBJ2-1, with TRBD2 identical over 11 bases. The germline V gene has CDR1 LNHDA and CDR2 SQIVND (reference sequence). This CDR3 has 18 residues. V trimming: 5 bases; J trimming: 0 bases; junction bases outside the gene matches: 9. The CDR3 loop is CASSEGLAGGLSYNEQFF. The CDR3 DNA sequence: TGTGCCAGTAGTGAGGGATTAGCGGGAGGGCTCTCCTACAATGAGCAGTTCTTC.

CDR3 DNA sequence: TGTGCCAGCCAGGGACAGTTTAATTCACCCCTCCACTTT. It is translated as CASQGQFNSPLHF. V gene TRBV11-3 combines with J gene TRBJ1-6; 7 bases are shared with TRBD1. Germline-derived CDR1 and CDR2 are SGHNT and YENEEA. The CDR3 length is 13 residues. Losses at the gene ends were 8 bases for V and 6 bases for J; bases not matched to a gene: 4.

The CDR3 loop is CASSVFYEQYF. In DNA, the CDR3 is TGTGCCAGCAGCGTATTCTACGAGCAGTACTTC. V gene TRBV5-6 combines with J gene TRBJ2-7; D is undetermined. The CDR3 runs to 11 residues. The V end lost 4 bases, the J end lost 3 bases, and 5 bases lay between the germline ends. Per the germline V gene, CDR1 is SGHDT and CDR2 is YYEEEE.

V is TRBV6-5 and J is TRBJ2-4; D is possibly TRBD2 (6 bases). The V gene's germline CDR1 is MNHEY and CDR2 SVGAGI. V gave up 8 bases and J gave up 6 bases, with 11 bases separating them. The CDR3 contains 12 residues. CDR3 DNA: TGTGCCAGCGCTAGCGTTGGAAACATTCAGTACTTC. This sequence encodes CASASVGNIQYF.

CDR3 DNA: TGTGCCAGCAGCTTATTTCCAGGGATTAACGAGCAGTACTTC. Translated: CASSLFPGINEQYF. This rearrangement joins TRBV7-3 to TRBJ2-7; weak D call: TRBD1 (5 bases). Germline CDR1 reads SGHTA; CDR2 reads FQGTGA. Trimming took 2 bases from V and 5 from J, leaving 13 bases between them. The CDR3 has 14 amino acids.

The chain combines TRBV4-2 with TRBJ2-1, with 13 bases lining up with TRBD2. This CDR3 contains 17 residues. Unmatched junction bases numbered 6, after V lost 2 bases and J lost 5 bases. Germline V gives CDR1 LGHNA, CDR2 YNFKEQ. CDR3 sequence: CASSQKTSGRSNNEQFF. In DNA, the CDR3 is TGTGCCAGCAGCCAAAAGACTAGCGGGAGGTCTAACAATGAGCAGTTCTTC.

The V gene is TRBV3-1 (or the pseudogene TRBV3-2), the J gene TRBJ1-6; 7 bases match TRBD1. The germline V gene encodes CDR1 LGHDT and CDR2 YNNKEL (reference sequence). This CDR3 is built from 14 residues. V was pared by 4 bases and J by 13 bases, with 10 bases of the junction left unmatched. CDR3 in DNA: TGTGCCAGCAGCCGACCGGGACAGCTTAGTCCCCTCCACTTT. Its translation is CASSRPGQLSPLHF.

This rearrangement joins TRBV7-6 to TRBJ1-1, with D perhaps TRBD1 (5 bases). Between the trimmed V and J ends, which lost 5 bases and 4 bases, there was a span of 17 bases. The CDR3 consists of 15 residues. CDR1 is SGHVS, CDR2 FNYEAQ, per germline. The CDR3 sequence is CASSPRQSIATEAFF. The CDR3 DNA follows: TGTGCCAGCAGCCCGCGACAGTCTATAGCCACTGAAGCTTTCTTT.

This clone came up a few times. CDR3: CARGVFPPLGYTF. CDR3 nucleotide sequence: TGTGCCAGAGGAGTGTTTCCCCCCCTGGGCTACACCTTC. V gene TRBV12-3 or TRBV12-4 combines with J gene TRBJ1-2; D unresolved. Between the trimmed V and J ends, which lost 9 bases and 8 bases, there was a span of 19 bases. The CDR3 spans 13 residues.

This clone appeared once. The genes are TRBV19 and TRBJ1-5, with D perhaps matching TRBD1 (5 bases). The CDR3 loop spans 14 amino acids. Trimming stripped 4 bases from V and 6 bases from J, with 13 bases between. Germline CDR1 is LNHDA and CDR2 is SQIVND (reference sequence). CDR3 in DNA: TGTGCCAGTAGTACCCAGGGTCCCAGTCAGCCCCAGCATTTT. Protein product: CASSTQGPSQPQHF. The variable domain in full, completed from reference TRBV19 and TRBJ1-5, reads DGGITQSPKYLFRKEGQNVTLSCEQNLNHDAMYWYRQDPGQGLRLIYYSQIVNDFQKGDIAEGYSVSREKKESFPLTVTSAQKNPTAFYLCASSTQGPSQPQHFGDGTRLSIL.

This chain joins TRBV19 and TRBJ2-1; D possibly corresponds to TRBD2 (6 bases). Germline assignment: CDR1 LNHDA and CDR2 SQIVND (reference sequence). CDR3 length equals 15 residues. Trimming shortened V by 3 bases and J by 9 bases, and 18 bases separated the two germline ends. The CDR3 is CASSIGGTPLGEQFF. The CDR3 DNA reads TGTGCCAGTAGTATCGGAGGGACGCCGTTGGGTGAGCAGTTCTTC.

This clone was seen repeatedly, ten times or more. This sequence joins TRBV29-1 and TRBJ1-1; a weak D match, TRBD1 (5 bases). V lost 7 bases to trimming and J lost 5 bases, with 14 bases between them. Germline V gives CDR1 SQVTM, CDR2 ANQGSEA. The CDR3 has 12 residues. Here the CDR3 DNA reads TGCAGCGCAACGGGGGGTCGGACTGAAGCTTTCTTT. It translates to CSATGGRTEAFF.

At least ten counts were recorded for this clone. Other DNA sequences within the sample encode an identical CDR3. The chain joins TRBV2 to TRBJ2-1; no reliable D call. V lost 4 bases and J lost 5, with 9 bases in between. The V gene's germline CDR1 is SNHLY and CDR2 FYNNEI. The CDR3 totals 13 residues. This CDR3 reads CASSVSRDNEQFF. For the CDR3, the DNA is TGTGCCAGCAGTGTTAGCAGAGACAATGAGCAGTTCTTC.

The chain has TRBV5-5 and TRBJ1-4, with 8 bases aligning to TRBD1. J gave up 8 bases and V 0 bases, and 9 bases lay outside the gene matches. CDR1 and CDR2 (germline): SGHKS, YYEKEE (reference sequence). The CDR3 consists of 16 residues. The CDR3 loop is CASSLAPQGAGEKLFF. The DNA for the CDR3 is TGTGCCAGCAGCTTGGCACCCCAGGGGGCGGGGGAAAAACTGTTTTTT.

The chain couples TRBV7-9 to TRBJ1-6; possible D gene TRBD1, 6 bases. This CDR3 is built from 14 residues. In germline, CDR1 is SEHNR, CDR2 FQNEAQ (reference sequence). Between the trimmed V and J ends, which lost 5 bases and 7 bases, there was a span of 12 bases. The CDR3 reads CASSLQGTNSPLHF. For the CDR3, the DNA is TGTGCCAGCAGCCTGCAGGGGACAAATTCACCCCTCCACTTT.

The chain employs TRBV3-1 (or the pseudogene TRBV3-2) and TRBJ2-1; maybe TRBD2 (6 bases). Per germline, CDR1 LGHDT and CDR2 YNNKEL (reference sequence). V lost 1 base and J lost 3, with 13 bases in between. CDR3 length: 16 amino acids. The CDR3 sequence is CASSQVVGRDYNEQFF. In nucleotides, the CDR3 is TGTGCCAGCAGCCAAGTAGTTGGGCGGGACTACAATGAGCAGTTCTTC.

The chain uses TRBV24-1 and TRBJ1-1; D perhaps matches TRBD1 (6 bases). Germline-derived CDR1 and CDR2 are KGHDR and SFDVKD. V lost 3 bases to trimming and J lost 8 bases, with 9 bases between them. The CDR3 spans 12 residues. Here the CDR3 DNA reads TGTGCCACCAGTGATACCGGGACAGAAGCTTTCTTT. Protein product: CATSDTGTEAFF.

The chain couples TRBV5-1 to TRBJ2-6; TRBD1 agrees at 11 bases. CDR1 and CDR2 from the germline V gene are SGHRS and YFSETQ. V shed 6 bases and J 1 base; nucleotides not matched to a gene: 9. CDR3 size: 18 residues. CDR3 region: CASNPAGQGVSGANVLTF. The CDR3 region has the DNA TGCGCCAGCAACCCTGCGGGACAGGGGGTATCTGGGGCCAACGTCCTGACTTTC.

This clone has only one observation. The CDR3 nucleotides read TGTGCCTGGAGGCGGCAGAGTCAGCCCCAGCATTTT. As protein: CAWRRQSQPQHF. The chain joins TRBV30 to TRBJ1-5; D not resolved. The CDR3 totals 12 residues. The germline CDR1 and CDR2 sequences are GTSNPN and SVGIG (reference sequence). Deletions cut 3 bases from V and 6 bases from J, with 9 bases between. Supplemented by reference TRBV30 and TRBJ1-5, the full variable domain reads SQTIHQWPATLVQPVGSPLSLECTVEGTSNPNLYWYRQAAGRGLQLLFYSVGIGQISSEVPQNLSASRPQDRQFILSSKKLLLSDSGFYLCAWRRQSQPQHFGDGTRLSIL.

In nucleotides, the CDR3 is TGTGCCAGCAGCCCGACCGGGACTCCACGAGAGACCCAGTACTTC. Protein product: CASSPTGTPRETQYF. V gene TRBV9 combines with J gene TRBJ2-5, with D possibly being TRBD2 (6 bases). V shed 4 bases and J shed 4 bases, with 17 bases lying between them. Germline lookup yields CDR1 SGDLS and CDR2 YYNGEE. The length of the CDR3 is 15 residues. The full variable domain, rest sourced from reference TRBV9 and TRBJ2-5, is DSGVTQTPKHLITATGQRVTLRCSPRSGDLSVYWYQQSLDQGLQFLIQYYNGEERAKGNILERFSAQQFPDLHSELNLSSLELGDSALYFCASSPTGTPRETQYFGPGTRLLVL.

The V and J genes are TRBV9 and TRBJ2-1, with D perhaps TRBD2 (7 bases). Germline CDR1 and CDR2: SGDLS and YYNGEE. This CDR3 region has 16 residues. Trimming pared 0 bases from V and 7 bases from J, leaving 17 bases between. CDR3 loop: CASSVEVGGLRNEQFF. The CDR3 nucleotides are TGTGCCAGCAGCGTAGAAGTGGGGGGGCTGAGGAATGAGCAGTTCTTC. The variable domain in full, with the rest retrieved from reference TRBV9 and TRBJ2-1, is DSGVTQTPKHLITATGQRVTLRCSPRSGDLSVYWYQQSLDQGLQFLIQYYNGEERAKGNILERFSAQQFPDLHSELNLSSLELGDSALYFCASSVEVGGLRNEQFFGPGTRLTVL.